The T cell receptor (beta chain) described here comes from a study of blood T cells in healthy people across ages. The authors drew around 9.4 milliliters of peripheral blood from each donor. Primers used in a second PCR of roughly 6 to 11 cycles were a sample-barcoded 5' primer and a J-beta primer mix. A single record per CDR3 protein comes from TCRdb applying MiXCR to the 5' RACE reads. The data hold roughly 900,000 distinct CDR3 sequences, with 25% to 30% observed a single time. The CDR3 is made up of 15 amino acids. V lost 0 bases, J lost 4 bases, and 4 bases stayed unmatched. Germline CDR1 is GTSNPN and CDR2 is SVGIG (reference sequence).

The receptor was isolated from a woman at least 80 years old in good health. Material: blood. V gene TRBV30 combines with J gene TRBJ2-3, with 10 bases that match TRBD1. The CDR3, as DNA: TGTGCCTGGAGTGTTAGACAGGGGGCGGCAGATACGCAGTATTTT. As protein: CAWSVRQGAADTQYF.